Listed here are 23 T cell receptor beta chains from one sample, sequenced in a study of T cell clonality in common variable immunodeficiency. Broader study findings: Common variable immunodeficiency TCR beta sequences reportedly had fewer deletions and N-nucleotide insertions.

Only in-frame clones appear in the TCRdb table, and some are missing; sequencing was by immunoSEQ multiplex PCR. The table lists 15,000 to 20,000 clones, with no singletons. What these receptors recognize is not known. The sequenced material came from peripheral blood mononuclear cells. All receptors come from a human donor with common variable immunodeficiency.

This clone was seen only a few times. The observed sequence ends 3 residues before the CDR3 terminus, with the missing tail filled in from the germline J gene. The chain combines TRBV7-3 with TRBJ2-6; TRBD1 is a possible D gene (6 bases). The V gene's germline CDR1 is SGHTA and CDR2 FQGTGA. The CDR3 is 15 residues long. V dropped 4 bases and J dropped 2 bases, with 9 bases sitting between them. Partial CDR3 DNA: TGTGCCAGCAGCTACCAGGGGACTGGGGCCAACGTC. The encoded protein is CASSYQGTGANV. The entire CDR3 sequence reads CASSYQGTGANVLTF. Combining the CDR3 with reference TRBV7-3 and TRBJ2-6 gives the whole variable domain GAGVSQTPSNKVTEKGKYVELRCDPISGHTALYWYRQSLGQGPEFLIYFQGTGAADDSGLPNDRFFAVRPEGSVSTLKIQRTERGDSAVYLCASSYQGTGANVLTFGAGSRLTVL.

As concerns this clone: The DNA ends 3 residues before the CDR3 does, and the rest of the CDR3 is filled in from the germline J gene. This chain joins TRBV20-1 and TRBJ2-7; tentatively, D is TRBD2 (6 bases). CDR3 length equals 11 residues. Germline assignment: CDR1 DFQATT and CDR2 SNEGSKA (reference sequence). V gave up 7 bases and J gave up 6 bases, with 13 bases separating them. This CDR3 reads CSGALGGEQYF. The part of the CDR3 DNA that was read is TGCAGTGGGGCTCTGGGGGGCGAG.

This clone was seen at least ten times. Read data end 3 residues before the CDR3 end; the end is taken from the germline J gene. The chain has TRBV19 and TRBJ1-2; D is uncertain. Trimming stripped 5 bases from V and 7 bases from J, with 17 bases between. The CDR3 has 14 residues. CDR1 and CDR2 from the germline V gene are LNHDA and SQIVND (reference sequence). The CDR3 sequence: CASSYGFPAGGYTF. Incomplete CDR3 DNA: TGTGCCAGTAGTTACGGATTCCCAGCGGGTGGC.

On this clone: The CDR3 goes on 3 residues after the read ends, and that part is filled in from the germline J gene. The chain combines TRBV19 with TRBJ2-5; D possibly corresponds to TRBD2 (7 bases). The CDR3 has 14 amino acids. The ends were cut back, 7 bases at V and 1 base at J, with 13 bases in the middle. Germline loops: CDR1 LNHDA, CDR2 SQIVND (reference sequence). CDR3 sequence: CASNLGGPQETQYF. The CDR3 bases that were read are TGTGCCAGTAACCTCGGGGGGCCCCAAGAGACC. Based on the CDR3 plus reference TRBV19 and TRBJ2-5, the full variable domain is DGGITQSPKYLFRKEGQNVTLSCEQNLNHDAMYWYRQDPGQGLRLIYYSQIVNDFQKGDIAEGYSVSREKKESFPLTVTSAQKNPTAFYLCASNLGGPQETQYFGPGTRLLVL.

The table lists this clone with many counts. The DNA ends 3 residues before the CDR3 does, and the rest of the CDR3 is filled in from the germline J gene. V usage is TRBV29-1 and J usage is TRBJ2-2; TRBD1 agrees at 8 bases. Germline CDR1 is SQVTM and CDR2 is ANQGSEA. CDR3 length: 15 amino acids. Trimming took 0 bases from V and 6 from J; bases not matched to a gene: 6. The chain's CDR3 is CSVEDPRGQPGELFF. CDR3 bases read: TGCAGCGTTGAAGATCCCAGGGGGCAGCCCGGGGAG.

This clone was recorded many times. The read terminates 3 residues ahead of where the CDR3 ends, so the germline J gene completes it. V gene TRBV18 combines with J gene TRBJ1-2; TRBD1 matches 8 bases. This CDR3 is 15 amino acids long. Per germline, CDR1 KGHSH and CDR2 LQKENI. V lost 2 bases and J lost 2; bases outside the gene matches: 4. The sequenced part of the CDR3 DNA is TGTGCCAGCTCACCAACGGGGACAGGAAACTATGGC. Translation gives CASSPTGTGNYG. The whole CDR3 reads CASSPTGTGNYGYTF. Supplemented by reference TRBV18 and TRBJ1-2, the full variable domain reads NAGVMQNPRHLVRRRGQEARLRCSPMKGHSHVYWYRQLPEEGLKFMVYLQKENIIDESGMPKERFSAEFPKEGPSILRIQQVVRGDSAAYFCASSPTGTGNYGYTFGSGTRLTVV.

Turning to this clone: The CDR3 end falls 3 residues outside the read, so it is completed with the germline J gene. V usage is TRBV19 and J usage is TRBJ2-3; the match to TRBD1 covers 7 bases. Germline lookup yields CDR1 LNHDA and CDR2 SQIVND (reference sequence). The CDR3 runs 15 residues. With V trimmed by 4 bases and J by 5 bases, 9 bases remained unmatched. The CDR3 protein is CASSTPGQSLDTQYF. Partial CDR3 DNA: TGTGCCAGTAGTACTCCGGGACAGTCCCTAGATACG.

Remarks on this clone: The CDR3 goes on 3 residues after the read ends, and that part is filled in from the germline J gene. The chain links TRBV18 to TRBJ2-5; 7 bases line up with TRBD1. CDR1 is KGHSH, CDR2 LQKENI, per germline. V was clipped by 3 bases and J by 5 bases; unmatched bases: 6. The CDR3 sequence is 14 residues long. This CDR3 is CASSPAGGLETQYF. Incomplete CDR3 DNA: TGTGCCAGCTCACCGGCAGGGGGTTTGGAGACC. The full variable domain, in which reference TRBV18 and TRBJ2-5 provide the parts outside the CDR3, is NAGVMQNPRHLVRRRGQEARLRCSPMKGHSHVYWYRQLPEEGLKFMVYLQKENIIDESGMPKERFSAEFPKEGPSILRIQQVVRGDSAAYFCASSPAGGLETQYFGPGTRLLVL.

In this sample, this clone turned up a few times. The CDR3 end is not reached by the read, which stops 3 residues before it; the germline J gene fills it in. This chain links TRBV7-2 with TRBJ2-1; D unresolved. This CDR3 region has 13 residues. The germline V and J ends were trimmed by 5 bases and 5 bases, with 10 bases remaining between them. Germline V gene sequence: CDR1 SGHTA, CDR2 FQGNSA. The CDR3 spells CASSPLPHNEQFF. The CDR3 DNA, read in part, is TGTGCCAGCAGCCCCCTCCCCCACAATGAG.

This clone was observed a handful of times. The sequence runs out 3 residues before the end of the CDR3; the remainder is reconstructed from the germline J gene. V usage is TRBV18 and J usage is TRBJ1-6; perhaps TRBD1 as D (5 bases). This CDR3 is 16 amino acids long. Germline V lookup: CDR1 KGHSH, CDR2 LQKENI. Trimming pared 1 base from V and 1 base from J, leaving 8 bases between. CDR3 sequence: CASSPQGMSYNSPLHF. CDR3 DNA (partial): TGTGCCAGCTCACCACAGGGGATGTCCTATAATTCACCC. The full variable domain, with the rest looked up from reference TRBV18 and TRBJ1-6, is NAGVMQNPRHLVRRRGQEARLRCSPMKGHSHVYWYRQLPEEGLKFMVYLQKENIIDESGMPKERFSAEFPKEGPSILRIQQVVRGDSAAYFCASSPQGMSYNSPLHFGNGTRLTVT.

The table lists this clone with a few counts. The CDR3 end lies 3 residues beyond the end of the read and is filled in from the germline J gene. J is TRBJ1-5 and V is TRBV2, with D possibly being TRBD1 (6 bases). V dropped 6 bases and J dropped 7 bases, with 13 bases sitting between them. CDR1 and CDR2 (germline): SNHLY, FYNNEI. The CDR3 runs 13 residues. Here the CDR3 reads CASRPGEVQPQHF. The CDR3 DNA, read in part, is TGTGCCAGCAGACCAGGGGAGGTGCAGCCC.

This clone came up many times. The missing CDR3 end, 3 residues past where the read stops, is filled in from the germline J gene. The chain combines TRBV19 with TRBJ1-1; D possibly corresponds to TRBD1 (6 bases). Germline V gene lookup returns CDR1 LNHDA and CDR2 SQIVND (reference sequence). CDR3 length equals 14 residues. The V gene lost 4 bases and the J gene lost 6 bases, with 15 bases spanning the gap. CDR3 loop: CASSKGGLHAEAFF. CDR3 bases read: TGTGCCAGTAGTAAGGGGGGGTTACATGCTGAA.

This clone was found a few times. The read is 3 residues too short to cover the CDR3 end, so that end is filled in from the germline J gene. The V and J genes are TRBV19 and TRBJ2-5, with TRBD2 identical over 11 bases. The CDR3 sequence is 16 residues long. Germline V gene data show CDR1 as LNHDA and CDR2 as SQIVND (reference sequence). V dropped 6 bases and J dropped 1; count of bases not matched to a gene: 7. The CDR3 bases that were read are TGTGCCAGTAGGGGATCTGGACTAGCGGGCCAAGAGACC. Its protein is CASRGSGLAGQET. The entire CDR3 protein is CASRGSGLAGQETQYF.

This clone was recorded many times. With the read ending 3 residues before the CDR3 end, the germline J gene is used to fill in that end. V gene TRBV5-1 combines with J gene TRBJ2-6; tentatively, D is TRBD1 (5 bases). Trimming pared 4 bases from V and 3 bases from J, leaving 14 bases between. Germline lookup yields CDR1 SGHRS and CDR2 YFSETQ. CDR3 length equals 16 residues. CDR3 DNA (partial): TGCGCCAGCAGCACCGCTCAGGGTAGTGGGGCCAACGTC. It encodes CASSTAQGSGANV. The whole CDR3 protein reads CASSTAQGSGANVLTF.

Of note for this clone: The sequence runs out 3 residues before the end of the CDR3; the remainder is reconstructed from the germline J gene. The gene calls are TRBV5-1 and TRBJ1-4, with D tentatively TRBD1 (5 bases). Germline assignment: CDR1 SGHRS and CDR2 YFSETQ. This CDR3 region has 17 residues. Between the trimmed V and J ends, which lost 0 bases and 4 bases, there was a span of 16 bases. CDR3 loop: CASSLEGPGSFNEKLFF. The covered CDR3 bases are TGCGCCAGCAGCTTGGAGGGGCCCGGTAGCTTTAATGAAAAA.

This clone was seen more than once but under ten times. The CDR3 DNA, read in part, is TGTGCCAGAGAAAGGGGGCTAGCGGGAGGGCGGGAGACC. Translated, it gives CARERGLAGGRET. Given in full, the CDR3 is CARERGLAGGRETQYF. The V and J genes are TRBV6-2 or TRBV6-3 and TRBJ2-5; the match to TRBD2 covers 12 bases. The sequence runs out 3 residues before the end of the CDR3; the remainder is reconstructed from the germline J gene. CDR1 is MNHEY and CDR2 is SVGEGT in the germline V gene. The CDR3 spans 16 residues. V lost 9 bases to trimming and J lost 5 bases; unmatched junction nucleotides: 13.

This clone was counted ten times or more. Read sequence stops 3 residues before the CDR3 end, and the germline J gene provides the missing end. This chain links TRBV18 with TRBJ2-1; 7 nucleotides match TRBD2. The J segment lost 5 bases and the V segment lost 2 bases, leaving 6 bases of the junction unmatched. Germline-derived CDR1 and CDR2 are KGHSH and LQKENI. The CDR3 contains 15 residues. CDR3 bases read: TGTGCCAGCTCACCAAGGTCTAGCGGAGACAATGAG. Translated: CASSPRSSGDNE. The CDR3 as a whole reads CASSPRSSGDNEQFF.

This clone has ten or more counts. From the germline J gene comes the end of the CDR3, since the read stops 3 residues before it. V is TRBV18 and J is TRBJ1-2; perhaps TRBD1 as D (6 bases). The CDR3 covers 17 residues. Trimming left V 3 bases short and J 0 bases short, with 17 bases between. Germline-derived CDR1 and CDR2 are KGHSH and LQKENI. Incomplete CDR3 DNA: TGTGCCAGCTCACCTAATGTACCGGGACAAACTAACTATGGC. It codes for CASSPNVPGQTNYG. The CDR3 reads in full as CASSPNVPGQTNYGYTF.

This clone was detected a few times. The read is 3 residues too short to cover the CDR3 end, so that end is filled in from the germline J gene. V and J are TRBV19 and TRBJ1-2; 7 bases are a match to TRBD1. CDR1 LNHDA and CDR2 SQIVND come from the germline V gene (reference sequence). This CDR3 has 14 amino acids. J lost 2 bases, V lost 10 bases, and 10 bases had no gene match. The CDR3 bases that were read are TGTGCCACAAGAATCCCAGGGGGAAACTATGGC. Translated, it gives CATRIPGGNYG. The complete CDR3 sequence is CATRIPGGNYGYTF.

This clone was observed a handful of times. The read finishes 3 residues shy of the CDR3 end, and the germline J gene is used to complete it. The chain couples TRBV7-9 to TRBJ1-5; possibly TRBD1 for D (5 bases). The CDR3 is made up of 14 amino acids. Trimming took off 1 base at V and 4 bases at J, with 8 bases between the two ends. Germline CDR1 is SEHNR and CDR2 is FQNEAQ (reference sequence). The chain's CDR3 is CASSLDSGNQPQHF. The sequenced part of the CDR3 DNA is TGTGCCAGCAGCTTAGATTCAGGGAATCAGCCC.

Of note for this clone: Read coverage stops 3 residues before the CDR3 terminus; the germline J gene supplies the remainder. The genes are TRBV18 and TRBJ2-2, with a weak D call TRBD1 (5 bases). The CDR3 loop spans 16 amino acids. With 1 base removed from V and 0 bases from J, the gap between germline ends came to 9 bases. The germline V gene has CDR1 KGHSH and CDR2 LQKENI. CDR3 region: CASSPQGPSNTGELFF. The part of the CDR3 DNA that was read is TGTGCCAGCTCACCACAGGGGCCGTCGAACACCGGGGAG. Complete variable domain (other parts from reference TRBV18 and TRBJ2-2): NAGVMQNPRHLVRRRGQEARLRCSPMKGHSHVYWYRQLPEEGLKFMVYLQKENIIDESGMPKERFSAEFPKEGPSILRIQQVVRGDSAAYFCASSPQGPSNTGELFFGEGSRLTVL.

On this clone itself: The read stops 3 residues short of the end of the CDR3; the missing end is completed from the germline J gene. The chain recombines TRBV20-1 with TRBJ2-7; 10 bases are a match to TRBD2. The CDR3 runs to 14 residues. The germline gives CDR1 DFQATT, CDR2 SNEGSKA (reference sequence). V shed 8 bases, J shed 0 bases, and the junction held 7 bases outside the gene matches. The chain's CDR3 is CSLPKREGSYEQYF. The covered CDR3 bases are TGCAGTTTACCGAAGCGGGAGGGCTCCTACGAG.

This clone was seen more than once but under ten times. The sequenced fragment ends 3 residues before the CDR3 boundary, so the rest is inferred from the germline J gene. The rearrangement uses TRBV6-2 or TRBV6-3 and TRBJ2-7, with 8 bases aligning to TRBD2. This CDR3 is built from 16 residues. The trim removed 7 bases at V and 3 bases at J, leaving 14 bases unmatched. Germline values: CDR1 MNHEY, CDR2 SVGEGT. The DNA read from the CDR3 is TGTGCCAGCACCCCCCGGCGGCTAGCGGGTATCTACGAG. It is translated as CASTPRRLAGIYE. The whole CDR3 is CASTPRRLAGIYEQYF.